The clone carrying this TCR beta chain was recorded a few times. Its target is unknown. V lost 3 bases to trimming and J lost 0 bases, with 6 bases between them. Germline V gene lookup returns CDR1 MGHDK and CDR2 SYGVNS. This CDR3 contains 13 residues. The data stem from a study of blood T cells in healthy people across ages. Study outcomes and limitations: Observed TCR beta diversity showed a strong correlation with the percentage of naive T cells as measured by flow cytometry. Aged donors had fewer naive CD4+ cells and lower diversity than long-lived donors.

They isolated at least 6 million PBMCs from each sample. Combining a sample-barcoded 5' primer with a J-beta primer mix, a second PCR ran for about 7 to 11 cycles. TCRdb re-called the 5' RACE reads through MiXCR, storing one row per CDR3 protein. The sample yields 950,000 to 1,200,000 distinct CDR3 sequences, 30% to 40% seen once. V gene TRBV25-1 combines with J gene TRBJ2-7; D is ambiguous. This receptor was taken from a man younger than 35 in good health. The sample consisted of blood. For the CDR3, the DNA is TGTGCCAGCAGTGACGCTAGCTCCTACGAGCAGTACTTC. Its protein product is CASSDASSYEQYF.